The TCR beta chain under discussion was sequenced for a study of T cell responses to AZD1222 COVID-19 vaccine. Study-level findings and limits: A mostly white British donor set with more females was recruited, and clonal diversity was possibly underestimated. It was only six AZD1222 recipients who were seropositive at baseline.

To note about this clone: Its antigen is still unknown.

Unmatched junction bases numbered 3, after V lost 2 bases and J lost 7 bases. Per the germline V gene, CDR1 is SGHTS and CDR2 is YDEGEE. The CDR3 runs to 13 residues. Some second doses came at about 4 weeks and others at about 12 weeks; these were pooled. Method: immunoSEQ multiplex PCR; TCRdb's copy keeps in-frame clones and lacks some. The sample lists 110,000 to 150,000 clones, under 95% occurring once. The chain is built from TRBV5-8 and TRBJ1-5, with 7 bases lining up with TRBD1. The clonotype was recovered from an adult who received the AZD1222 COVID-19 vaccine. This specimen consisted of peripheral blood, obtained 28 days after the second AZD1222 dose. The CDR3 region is CASSLQGPQPQHF. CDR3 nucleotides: TGTGCCAGCAGCTTACAGGGGCCCCAGCCCCAGCATTTT.